This T cell receptor beta chain appears in the sequencing data of a study of blood T cell repertoires in COVID-19. Study-wide background: Acute and convalescent COVID-19 samples came from the United States, Italy and Spain. T cells, B-cell-depleted T cells, or PBMCs supplied cDNA or gDNA.

Original processing notes: Reference gene primer amplification gave estimated nucleated cell counts. Profiling relied on immunoSEQ multiplex PCR, and the TCRdb table lists in-frame clones only, not all of them. That table gives V, J and clone size, and the DNA gave D and trimming. The sample lists roughly 150,000 clones, 89% occurring once. This CDR3 is 12 amino acids long. Germline V CDR1 and CDR2: SNHLY, FYNNEI. Trimming stripped 8 bases from V and 18 bases from J, with 20 bases between. The gene calls are TRBV2 and TRBJ1-6; D gene uncertain. The specimen was peripheral blood. The TCR originated in a man in his sixties with acute or convalescent COVID-19. The CDR3 is CASDPRGGESHF. In DNA, the CDR3 is TGTGCCAGCGACCCGCGAGGCGGGGAGAGCCACTTT.